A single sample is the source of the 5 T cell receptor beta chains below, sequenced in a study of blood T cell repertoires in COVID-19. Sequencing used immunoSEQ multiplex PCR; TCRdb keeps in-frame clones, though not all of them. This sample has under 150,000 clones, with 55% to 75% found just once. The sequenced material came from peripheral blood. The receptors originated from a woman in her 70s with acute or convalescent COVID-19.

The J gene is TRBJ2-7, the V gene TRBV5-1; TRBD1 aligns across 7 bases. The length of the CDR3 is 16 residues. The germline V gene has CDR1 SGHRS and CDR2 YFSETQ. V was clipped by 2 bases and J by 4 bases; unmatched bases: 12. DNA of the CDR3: TGCGCCAGCAGCTTTTCGCCCGGGACAGAGATTTACGAGCAGTACTTC. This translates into CASSFSPGTEIYEQYF.

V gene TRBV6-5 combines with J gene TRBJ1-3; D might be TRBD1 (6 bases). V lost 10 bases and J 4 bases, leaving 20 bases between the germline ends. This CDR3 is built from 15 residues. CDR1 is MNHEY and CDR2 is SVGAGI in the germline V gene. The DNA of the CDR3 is TGTGCCACCATGTCACAGGGACTATCGGGAAACACCATATATTTT. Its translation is CATMSQGLSGNTIYF.

The CDR3 loop is CASRGQGTNTGELFF. CDR3 DNA: TGTGCCAGCAGGGGACAGGGGACGAACACCGGGGAGCTGTTTTTT. The chain employs TRBV2 and TRBJ2-2; 10 bases match TRBD1. CDR3 length equals 15 residues. V shed 6 bases, J shed 0 bases, and the junction held 1 base outside the gene matches. Germline assignment: CDR1 SNHLY and CDR2 FYNNEI. The entire variable domain, with the rest obtained from reference TRBV2 and TRBJ2-2, is as follows: EPEVTQTPSHQVTQMGQEVILRCVPISNHLYFYWYRQILGQKVEFLVSFYNNEISEKSEIFDDQFSVERPDGSNFTLKIRSTKLEDSAMYFCASRGQGTNTGELFFGEGSRLTVL.

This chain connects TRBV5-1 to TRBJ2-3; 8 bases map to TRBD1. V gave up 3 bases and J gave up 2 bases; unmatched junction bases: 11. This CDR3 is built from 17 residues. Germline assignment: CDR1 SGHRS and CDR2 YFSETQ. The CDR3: CASSSDRGLPPTDTQYF. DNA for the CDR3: TGCGCCAGCAGCTCAGACAGGGGTCTTCCACCCACAGATACGCAGTATTTT.

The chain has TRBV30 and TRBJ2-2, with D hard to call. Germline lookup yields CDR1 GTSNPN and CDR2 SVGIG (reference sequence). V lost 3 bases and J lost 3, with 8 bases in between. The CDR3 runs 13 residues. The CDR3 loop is CAWSPQDTGELFF. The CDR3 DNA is TGTGCCTGGAGCCCACAAGACACCGGGGAGCTGTTTTTT.